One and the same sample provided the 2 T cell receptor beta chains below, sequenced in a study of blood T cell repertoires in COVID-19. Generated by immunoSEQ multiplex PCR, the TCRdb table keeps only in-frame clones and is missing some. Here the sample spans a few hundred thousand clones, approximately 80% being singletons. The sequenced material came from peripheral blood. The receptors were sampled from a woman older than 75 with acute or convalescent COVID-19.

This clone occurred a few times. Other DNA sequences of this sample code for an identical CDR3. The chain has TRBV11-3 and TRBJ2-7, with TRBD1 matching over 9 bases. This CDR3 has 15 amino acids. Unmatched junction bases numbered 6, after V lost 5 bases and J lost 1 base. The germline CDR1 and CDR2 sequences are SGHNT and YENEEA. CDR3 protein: CASSLEGQGSYEQYF. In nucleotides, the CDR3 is TGTGCCAGCAGCCTCGAGGGACAGGGTTCCTACGAGCAGTACTTC.

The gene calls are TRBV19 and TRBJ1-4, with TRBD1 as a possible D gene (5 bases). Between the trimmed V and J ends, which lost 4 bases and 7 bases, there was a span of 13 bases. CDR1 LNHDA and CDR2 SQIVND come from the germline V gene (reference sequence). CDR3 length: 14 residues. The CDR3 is CASSNPGSSEKLFF. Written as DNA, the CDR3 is TGTGCCAGTAGTAATCCAGGGTCGAGTGAAAAACTGTTTTTT.